The 10 T cell receptor beta chains in this list originate from one sample, sequenced in a study of CD8 T cells in Susac syndrome (dated by TCRdb to about 2019). Library generation was performed with the immunoSEQ multiplex PCR assay. RNA was extracted with the RNeasy kit and roughly 0.45 to 1 ug was reverse transcribed using random hexamers. Using fastp trimming at Q25 and MiXCR clonotype assembly, TCRdb reanalyzed the public sequencing data and kept in-frame beta chains. When rows share a CDR3 protein, they turn into one entry using the most common DNA and genes. The sample table contains roughly 180,000 distinct CDR3 sequences; only one count was recorded for around 94% of them. Jointly, the top ten make up 0.099% of the sample. The sample consisted of CD4+ T cells from PBMCs. The receptors shown here come from a human donor with Susac syndrome.

The rearrangement links TRBV3-1 to TRBJ1-5, with 8 bases matching TRBD1. The trim removed 4 bases at V and 3 bases at J, leaving 2 bases unmatched. CDR1 and CDR2 (germline): LGHDT, YNNKEL (reference sequence). This CDR3 spans 14 amino acids. CDR3 nucleotide sequence: TGTGCCAGCAGCCTGGGACAGGTCAATCAGCCCCAGCATTTT. This encodes CASSLGQVNQPQHF.

This rearrangement joins TRBV20-1 to TRBJ2-5; D possibly corresponds to TRBD2 (6 bases). Per germline, CDR1 DFQATT and CDR2 SNEGSKA (reference sequence). V lost 0 bases and J lost 5, with 19 bases in between. This CDR3 is 16 amino acids long. The CDR3 is CSARDRLALMLETQYF. The CDR3 DNA follows: TGCAGTGCTAGAGATCGGCTAGCGTTAATGTTGGAGACCCAGTACTTC.

The V and J genes are TRBV29-1 and TRBJ2-3, with TRBD1 identical over 8 bases. Germline V gene data show CDR1 as SQVTM and CDR2 as ANQGSEA. J was trimmed by 4 bases and V by 7 bases; bases with no gene match: 7. The CDR3 is made up of 13 amino acids. The CDR3 coding sequence is TGCAGCGCTCGTGAGACAGGGGCAGATACGCAGTATTTT. Translation: CSARETGADTQYF.

The genes are TRBV5-1 and TRBJ1-2; D might be TRBD1 (5 bases). The CDR3 is 15 amino acids. Germline loops: CDR1 SGHRS, CDR2 YFSETQ. Trimming left V 5 bases short and J 8 bases short, with 22 bases between. The CDR3: CASSPTSLFTGGYTF. The DNA of the CDR3 is TGCGCCAGCAGTCCTACGTCATTATTTACAGGAGGCTACACCTTC. Full variable domain (rest looked up from reference TRBV5-1 and TRBJ1-2): KAGVTQTPRYLIKTRGQQVTLSCSPISGHRSVSWYQQTPGQGLQFLFEYFSETQRNKGNFPGRFSGRQFSNSRSEMNVSTLELGDSALYLCASSPTSLFTGGYTFGSGTRLTVV.

The CDR3 sequence is CASRPAGHRINYGYTF. The CDR3 DNA is TGTGCCAGCCGACCGGCGGGACACAGGATAAACTATGGCTACACCTTC. V gene TRBV5-6 combines with J gene TRBJ1-2; a possible D gene is TRBD1 (6 bases). Between the trimmed V and J ends, which lost 7 bases and 2 bases, there was a span of 21 bases. The CDR3 length is 16 residues. Germline V CDR1 and CDR2: SGHDT, YYEEEE. Filled out from reference TRBV5-6 and TRBJ1-2, the complete variable domain reads DAGVTQSPTHLIKTRGQQVTLRCSPKSGHDTVSWYQQALGQGPQFIFQYYEEEERQRGNFPDRFSGHQFPNYSSELNVNALLLGDSALYLCASRPAGHRINYGYTFGSGTRLTVV.

V gene TRBV4-1 combines with J gene TRBJ2-1; D is possibly TRBD2 (5 bases). The CDR3 loop spans 16 amino acids. Germline CDR1 and CDR2: MGHRA and YSYEKL. Trimming removed 0 bases at V and 4 bases at J, with 13 bases between. CDR3 nucleotides: TGCGCCAGCAGCCAAGATCCCCTAGGACTTTACAATGAGCAGTTCTTC. It specifies CASSQDPLGLYNEQFF.

The rearrangement uses TRBV19 and TRBJ2-3; TRBD1 is a possible D gene (6 bases). This CDR3 comprises 15 residues. With 5 bases removed from V and 4 bases from J, the gap between germline ends came to 16 bases. Germline V CDR1 and CDR2: LNHDA, SQIVND (reference sequence). CDR3 in DNA: TGTGCCAGTAGTCCTTCACCGGACAGCGCAGATACGCAGTATTTT. Protein: CASSPSPDSADTQYF.

This rearrangement joins TRBV5-6 to TRBJ1-1; D is perhaps TRBD1 (5 bases). The CDR3 runs to 13 residues. Between the trimmed V and J ends, which lost 3 bases and 4 bases, there was a span of 10 bases. The V gene's germline CDR1 is SGHDT and CDR2 YYEEEE. CDR3 protein: CASSWGVGTEAFF. CDR3 nucleotide sequence: TGTGCCAGCAGCTGGGGGGTGGGCACTGAAGCTTTCTTT.

The chain combines TRBV20-1 with TRBJ1-2, with D unclear. The CDR3 loop spans 15 amino acids. Looked up from germline, CDR1 is DFQATT and CDR2 is SNEGSKA (reference sequence). Trimming took 3 bases from V and 3 from J, leaving 17 bases between them. CDR3 DNA sequence: TGCAGTGCTAGTAGTCGGCCAGGAGCGGACTATGGCTACACCTTC. Its translation is CSASSRPGADYGYTF.

V is TRBV7-2 and J is TRBJ1-6, with D uncertain. Trimming took off 5 bases at V and 8 bases at J, with 10 bases between the two ends. The CDR3 runs 13 residues. CDR1 is SGHTA, CDR2 FQGNSA, per germline. The CDR3 nucleotides are TGTGCCAGCAGCCCCCAGCGTGATTCACCCCTCCACTTT. This encodes CASSPQRDSPLHF.